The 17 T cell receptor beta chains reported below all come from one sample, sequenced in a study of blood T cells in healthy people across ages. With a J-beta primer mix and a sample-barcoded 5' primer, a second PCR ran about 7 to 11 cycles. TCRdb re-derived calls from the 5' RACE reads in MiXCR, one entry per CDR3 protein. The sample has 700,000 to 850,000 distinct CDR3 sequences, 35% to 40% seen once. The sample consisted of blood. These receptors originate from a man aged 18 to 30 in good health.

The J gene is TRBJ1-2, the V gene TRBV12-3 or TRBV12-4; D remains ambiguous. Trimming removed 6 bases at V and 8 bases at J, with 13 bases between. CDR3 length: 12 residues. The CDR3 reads CASSLRFRGYTF. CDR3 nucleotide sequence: TGTGCCAGCAGCCTTAGATTCCGAGGCTACACCTTC.

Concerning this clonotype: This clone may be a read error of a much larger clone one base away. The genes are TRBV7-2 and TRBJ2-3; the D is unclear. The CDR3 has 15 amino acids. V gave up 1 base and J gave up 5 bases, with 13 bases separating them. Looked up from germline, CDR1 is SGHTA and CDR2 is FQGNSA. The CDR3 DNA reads TGTGCCAGCAGCTTAGAGGCGCAGGCGGTAGATACGCAGTATTTT. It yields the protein CASSLEAQAVDTQYF. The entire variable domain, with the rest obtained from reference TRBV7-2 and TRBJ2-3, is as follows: GAGVSQSPSNKVTEKGKDVELRCDPISGHTALYWYRQSLGQGLEFLIYFQGNSAPDKSGLPSDRFSAERTGGSVSTLTIQRTQQEDSAVYLCASSLEAQAVDTQYFGPGTRLTVL.

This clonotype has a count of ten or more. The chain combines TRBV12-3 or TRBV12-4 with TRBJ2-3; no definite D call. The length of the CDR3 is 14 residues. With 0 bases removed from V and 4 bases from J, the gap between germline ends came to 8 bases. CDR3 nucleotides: TGTGCCAGCAGTTTAGCGGGGAACGCAGATACGCAGTATTTT. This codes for CASSLAGNADTQYF.

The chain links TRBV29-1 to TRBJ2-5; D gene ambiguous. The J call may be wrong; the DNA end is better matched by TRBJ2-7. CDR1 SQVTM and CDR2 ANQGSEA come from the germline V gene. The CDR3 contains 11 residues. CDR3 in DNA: TGCAGCGCCCAAACGCCGTCCGAGCAGTACTTC. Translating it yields CSAQTPSEQYF.

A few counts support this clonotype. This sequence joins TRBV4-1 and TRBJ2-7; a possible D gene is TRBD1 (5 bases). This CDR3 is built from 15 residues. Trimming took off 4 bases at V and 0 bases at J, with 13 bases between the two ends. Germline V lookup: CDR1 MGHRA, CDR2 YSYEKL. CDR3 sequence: CASSRGQGSSYEQYF. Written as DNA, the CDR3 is TGCGCCAGCAGCCGTGGGCAGGGAAGCTCCTACGAGCAGTACTTC.

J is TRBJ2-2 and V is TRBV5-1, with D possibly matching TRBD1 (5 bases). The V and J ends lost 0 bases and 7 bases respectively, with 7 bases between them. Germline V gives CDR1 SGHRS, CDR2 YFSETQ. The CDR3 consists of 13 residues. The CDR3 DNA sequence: TGCGCCAGCAGCTTGGAAGGGGACGGGGAGCTGTTTTTT. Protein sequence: CASSLEGDGELFF.

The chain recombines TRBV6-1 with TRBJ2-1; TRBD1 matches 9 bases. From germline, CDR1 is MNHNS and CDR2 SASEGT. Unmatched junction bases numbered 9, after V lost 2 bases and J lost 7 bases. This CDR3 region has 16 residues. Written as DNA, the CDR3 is TGTGCCAGCAGTGAATTGCCCGGGACAGGGAAAAATGAGCAGTTCTTC. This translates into CASSELPGTGKNEQFF.

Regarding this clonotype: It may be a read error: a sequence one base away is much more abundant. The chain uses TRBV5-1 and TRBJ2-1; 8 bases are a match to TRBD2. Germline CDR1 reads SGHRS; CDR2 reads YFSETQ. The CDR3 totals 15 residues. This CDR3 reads CACSLSLAGNNEQFF. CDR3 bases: TGCGCCTGCAGCTTGAGTCTAGCGGGTAACAATGAGCAGTTCTTC.

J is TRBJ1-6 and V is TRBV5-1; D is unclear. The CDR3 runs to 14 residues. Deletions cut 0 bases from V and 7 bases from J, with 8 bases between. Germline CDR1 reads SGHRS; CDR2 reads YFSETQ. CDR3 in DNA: TGCGCCAGCAGCTTGGTAGTCAGCAATTCACCCCTCCACTTT. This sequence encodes CASSLVVSNSPLHF.

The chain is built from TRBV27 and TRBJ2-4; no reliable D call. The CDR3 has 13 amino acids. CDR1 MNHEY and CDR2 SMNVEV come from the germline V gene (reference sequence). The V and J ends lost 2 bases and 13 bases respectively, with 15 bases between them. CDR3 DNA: TGTGCCAGCAGTTTAAGCCTGTTCAATGAGCAGTACTTC. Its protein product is CASSLSLFNEQYF.

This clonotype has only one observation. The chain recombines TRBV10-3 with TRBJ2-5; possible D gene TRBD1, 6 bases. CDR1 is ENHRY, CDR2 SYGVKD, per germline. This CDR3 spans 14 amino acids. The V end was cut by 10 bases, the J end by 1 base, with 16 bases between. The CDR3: CATTTGLFQETQYF. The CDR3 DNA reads TGTGCCACGACGACAGGTCTTTTCCAAGAGACCCAGTACTTC.

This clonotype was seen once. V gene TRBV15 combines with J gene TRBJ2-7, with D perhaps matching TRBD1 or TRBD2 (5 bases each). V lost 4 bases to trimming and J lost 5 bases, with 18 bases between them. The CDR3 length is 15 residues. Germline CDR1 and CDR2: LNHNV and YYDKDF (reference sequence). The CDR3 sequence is CATSMDGDLGDEQYF. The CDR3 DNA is TGTGCCACCAGCATGGACGGGGACCTAGGGGACGAGCAGTACTTC.

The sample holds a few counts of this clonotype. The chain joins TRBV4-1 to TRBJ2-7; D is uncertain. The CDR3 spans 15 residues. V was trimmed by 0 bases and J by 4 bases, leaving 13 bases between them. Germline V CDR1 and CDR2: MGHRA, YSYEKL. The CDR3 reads CASSQESGRLYEQYF. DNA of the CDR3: TGCGCCAGCAGCCAAGAATCAGGACGGCTATACGAGCAGTACTTC.

CDR3 DNA sequence: TGTGCCAGCAGCTTTCAGGGGGTCCTTAACACCGGGGAGCTGTTTTTT. Its protein product is CASSFQGVLNTGELFF. This chain joins TRBV7-2 and TRBJ2-2; 7 bases are a match to TRBD1. V dropped 3 bases and J dropped 2; count of bases not matched to a gene: 6. CDR3 size: 16 residues. Germline loops: CDR1 SGHTA, CDR2 FQGNSA.

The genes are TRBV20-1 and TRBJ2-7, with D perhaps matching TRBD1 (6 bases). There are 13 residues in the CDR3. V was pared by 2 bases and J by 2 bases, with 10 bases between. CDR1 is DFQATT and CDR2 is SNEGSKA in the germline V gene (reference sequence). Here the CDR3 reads CSARTGITYEQYF. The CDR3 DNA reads TGCAGTGCTAGAACAGGGATCACCTACGAGCAGTACTTC.

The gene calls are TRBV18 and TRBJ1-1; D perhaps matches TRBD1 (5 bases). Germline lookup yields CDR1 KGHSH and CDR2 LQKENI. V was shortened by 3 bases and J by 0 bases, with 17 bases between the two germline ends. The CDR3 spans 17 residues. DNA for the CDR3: TGTGCCAGCTCACCCAGCACTGGGGCGGGGATGAACACTGAAGCTTTCTTT. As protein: CASSPSTGAGMNTEAFF.

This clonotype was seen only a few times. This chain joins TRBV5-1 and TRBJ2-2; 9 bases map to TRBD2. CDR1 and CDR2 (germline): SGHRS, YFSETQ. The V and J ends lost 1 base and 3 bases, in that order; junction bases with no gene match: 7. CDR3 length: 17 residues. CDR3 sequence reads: CASSLSLAGTHTGELFF. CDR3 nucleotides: TGCGCCAGCAGCTTGTCACTAGCGGGTACACACACCGGGGAGCTGTTTTTT.